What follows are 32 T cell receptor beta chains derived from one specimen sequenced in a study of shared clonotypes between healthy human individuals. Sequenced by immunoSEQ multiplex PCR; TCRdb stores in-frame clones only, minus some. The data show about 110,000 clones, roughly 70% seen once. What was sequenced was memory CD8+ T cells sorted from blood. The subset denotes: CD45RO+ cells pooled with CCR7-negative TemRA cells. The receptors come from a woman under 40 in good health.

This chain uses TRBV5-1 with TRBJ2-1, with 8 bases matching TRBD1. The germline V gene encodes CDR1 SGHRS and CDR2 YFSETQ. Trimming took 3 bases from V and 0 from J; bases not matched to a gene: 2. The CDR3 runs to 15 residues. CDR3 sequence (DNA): TGCGCCAGCAGCTGGGACAGGAGCTCCTACAATGAGCAGTTCTTC. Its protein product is CASSWDRSSYNEQFF.

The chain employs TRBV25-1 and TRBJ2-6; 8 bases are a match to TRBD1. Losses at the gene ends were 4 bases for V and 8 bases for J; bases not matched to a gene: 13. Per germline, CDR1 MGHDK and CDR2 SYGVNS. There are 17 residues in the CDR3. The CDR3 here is CASSVRIGQGTTNVLTF. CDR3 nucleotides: TGTGCCAGCAGTGTTAGGATCGGACAGGGAACCACCAACGTCCTGACTTTC.

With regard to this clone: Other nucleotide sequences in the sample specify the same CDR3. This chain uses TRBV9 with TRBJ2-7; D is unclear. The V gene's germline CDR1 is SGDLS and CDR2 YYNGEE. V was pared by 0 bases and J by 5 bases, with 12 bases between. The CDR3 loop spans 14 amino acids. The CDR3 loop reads CASSVAGGSDEQYF. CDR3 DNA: TGTGCCAGCAGCGTAGCGGGCGGATCAGACGAGCAGTACTTC.

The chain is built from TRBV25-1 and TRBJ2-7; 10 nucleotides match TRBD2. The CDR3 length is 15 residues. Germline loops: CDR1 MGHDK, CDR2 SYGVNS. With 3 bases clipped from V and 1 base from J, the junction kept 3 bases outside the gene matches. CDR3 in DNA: TGTGCCAGCAGTGAGACTAGCGGGCCTTCCTACGAGCAGTACTTC. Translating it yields CASSETSGPSYEQYF.

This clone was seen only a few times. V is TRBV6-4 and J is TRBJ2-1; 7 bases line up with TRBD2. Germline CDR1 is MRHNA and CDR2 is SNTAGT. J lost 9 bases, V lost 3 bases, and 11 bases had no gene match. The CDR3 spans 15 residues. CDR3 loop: CASSEGGEASSEQFF. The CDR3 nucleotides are TGTGCCAGCAGTGAGGGGGGGGAGGCTAGCAGTGAGCAGTTCTTC.

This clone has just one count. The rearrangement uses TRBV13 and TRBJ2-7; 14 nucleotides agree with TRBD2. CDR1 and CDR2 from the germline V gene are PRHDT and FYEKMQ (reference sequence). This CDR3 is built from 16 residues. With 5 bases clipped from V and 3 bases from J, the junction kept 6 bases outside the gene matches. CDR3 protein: CASSPPGTSGSYEQYF. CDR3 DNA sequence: TGTGCCAGCAGCCCCCCCGGGACTAGCGGGAGCTACGAGCAGTACTTC.

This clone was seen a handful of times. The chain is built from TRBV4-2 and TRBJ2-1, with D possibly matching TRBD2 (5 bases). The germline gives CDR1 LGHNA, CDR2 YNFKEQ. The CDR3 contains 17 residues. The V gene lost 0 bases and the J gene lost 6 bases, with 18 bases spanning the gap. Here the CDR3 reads CASSQDESSRPPNEQFF. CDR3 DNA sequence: TGTGCCAGCAGCCAAGATGAGTCTAGCCGGCCCCCCAATGAGCAGTTCTTC.

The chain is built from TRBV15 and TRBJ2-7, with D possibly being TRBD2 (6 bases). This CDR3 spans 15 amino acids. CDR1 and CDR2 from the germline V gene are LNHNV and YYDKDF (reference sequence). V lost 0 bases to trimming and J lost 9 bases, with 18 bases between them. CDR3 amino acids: CATSRDSAGGALQYF. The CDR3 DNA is TGTGCCACCAGCAGAGATTCGGCAGGAGGGGCTTTGCAGTACTTC.

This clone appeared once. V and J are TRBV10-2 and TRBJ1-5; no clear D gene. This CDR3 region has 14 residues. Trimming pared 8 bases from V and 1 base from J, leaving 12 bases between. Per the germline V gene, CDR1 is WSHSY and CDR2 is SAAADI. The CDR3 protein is CASRGGPSNQPQHF. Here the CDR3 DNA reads TGCGCCAGCCGGGGAGGGCCAAGCAATCAGCCCCAGCATTTT.

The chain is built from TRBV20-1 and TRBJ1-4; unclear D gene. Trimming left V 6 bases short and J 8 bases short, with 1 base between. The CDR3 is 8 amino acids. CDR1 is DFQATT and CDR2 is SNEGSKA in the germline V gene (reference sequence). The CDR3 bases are TGCAGTGCCGAAAAACTGTTTTTT. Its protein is CSAEKLFF.

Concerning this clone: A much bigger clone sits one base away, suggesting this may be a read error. The CDR3 coding sequence is TGTGCCAGCAGTAGACTAGCGGGAGAAACCGGGGAGCTGCTTTTT. This codes for CASSRLAGETGELLF. This chain links TRBV6-4 with TRBJ2-2, with 12 nucleotides matching TRBD2. This CDR3 region has 15 residues. Germline V CDR1 and CDR2: MRHNA, SNTAGT.

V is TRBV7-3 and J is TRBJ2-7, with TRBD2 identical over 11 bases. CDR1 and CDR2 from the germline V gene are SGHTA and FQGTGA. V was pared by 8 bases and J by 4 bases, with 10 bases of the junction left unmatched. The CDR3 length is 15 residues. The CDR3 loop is CASGGLAGMRYEQYF. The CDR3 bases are TGTGCCAGCGGCGGACTAGCGGGCATGCGGTACGAGCAGTACTTC.

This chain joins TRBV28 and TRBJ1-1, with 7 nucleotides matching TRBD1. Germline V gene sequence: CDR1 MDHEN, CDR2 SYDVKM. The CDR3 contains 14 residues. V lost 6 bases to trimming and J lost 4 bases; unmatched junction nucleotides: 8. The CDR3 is CASSPGTAGTEAFF. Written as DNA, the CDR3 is TGTGCCAGCAGCCCGGGGACAGCCGGCACTGAAGCTTTCTTT.

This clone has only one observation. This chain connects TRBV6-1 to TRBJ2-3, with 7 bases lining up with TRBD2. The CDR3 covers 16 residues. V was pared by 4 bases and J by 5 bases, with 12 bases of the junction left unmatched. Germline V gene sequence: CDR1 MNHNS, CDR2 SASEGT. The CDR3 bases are TGTGCCAGCAGTGCCACCCCTCCGGGAGGTGAAGATACGCAGTATTTT. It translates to CASSATPPGGEDTQYF.

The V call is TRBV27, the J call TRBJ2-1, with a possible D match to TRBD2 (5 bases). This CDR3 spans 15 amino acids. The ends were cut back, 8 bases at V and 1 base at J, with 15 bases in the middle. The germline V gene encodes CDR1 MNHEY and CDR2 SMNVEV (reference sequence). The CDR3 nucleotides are TGTGCCAGCGGATTAAGCGGCCCGTCCTACAATGAGCAGTTCTTC. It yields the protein CASGLSGPSYNEQFF.

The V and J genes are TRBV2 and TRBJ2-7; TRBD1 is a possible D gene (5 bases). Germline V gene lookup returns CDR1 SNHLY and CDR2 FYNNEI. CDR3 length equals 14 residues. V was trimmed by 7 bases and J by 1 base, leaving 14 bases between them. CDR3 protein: CASIGWGSSYEQYF. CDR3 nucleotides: TGTGCCAGCATCGGGTGGGGCAGTTCCTACGAGCAGTACTTC.

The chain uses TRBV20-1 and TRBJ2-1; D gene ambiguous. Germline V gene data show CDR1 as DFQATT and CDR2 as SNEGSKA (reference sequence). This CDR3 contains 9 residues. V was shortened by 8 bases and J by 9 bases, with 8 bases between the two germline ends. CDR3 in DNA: TGCAGTTTCGCAGTTGAGCAGTTCTTC. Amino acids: CSFAVEQFF.

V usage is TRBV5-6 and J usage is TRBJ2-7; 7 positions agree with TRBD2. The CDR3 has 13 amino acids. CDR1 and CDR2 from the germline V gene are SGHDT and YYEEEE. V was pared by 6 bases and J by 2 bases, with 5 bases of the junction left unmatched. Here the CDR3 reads CASTGAGAYEQYF. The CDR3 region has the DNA TGTGCCAGCACCGGGGCGGGGGCCTACGAGCAGTACTTC.

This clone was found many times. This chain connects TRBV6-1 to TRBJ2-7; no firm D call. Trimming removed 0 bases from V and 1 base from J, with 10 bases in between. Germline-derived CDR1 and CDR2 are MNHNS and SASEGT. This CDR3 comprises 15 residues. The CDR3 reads CASSEAQEGSYEQYF. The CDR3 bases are TGTGCCAGCAGTGAAGCCCAGGAAGGATCCTACGAGCAGTACTTC.

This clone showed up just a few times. CDR3: CASSSVTSGSTDTQYF. As DNA, the CDR3 is TGCGCCAGCAGTTCTGTGACTAGCGGGAGCACAGATACGCAGTATTTT. This chain connects TRBV10-1 to TRBJ2-3, with 10 positions matching TRBD2. V gave up 5 bases and J gave up 0 bases; unmatched junction bases: 5. Germline V gene sequence: CDR1 WNHNN, CDR2 SYGVQD (reference sequence). This CDR3 region has 16 residues.

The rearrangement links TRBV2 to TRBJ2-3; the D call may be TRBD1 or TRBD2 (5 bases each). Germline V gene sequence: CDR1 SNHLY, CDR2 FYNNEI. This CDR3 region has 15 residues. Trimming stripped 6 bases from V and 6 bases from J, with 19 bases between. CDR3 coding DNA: TGTGCCAGCAGGGACGACCTCCGGGGCCCTGATACGCAGTATTTT. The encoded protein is CASRDDLRGPDTQYF.

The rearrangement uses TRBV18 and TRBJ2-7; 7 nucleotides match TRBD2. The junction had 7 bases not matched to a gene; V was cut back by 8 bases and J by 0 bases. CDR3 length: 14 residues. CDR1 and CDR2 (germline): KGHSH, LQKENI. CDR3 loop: CASAGTGGSYEQYF. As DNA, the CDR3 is TGTGCCAGCGCCGGGACGGGGGGCTCCTACGAGCAGTACTTC. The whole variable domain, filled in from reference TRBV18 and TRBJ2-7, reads NAGVMQNPRHLVRRRGQEARLRCSPMKGHSHVYWYRQLPEEGLKFMVYLQKENIIDESGMPKERFSAEFPKEGPSILRIQQVVRGDSAAYFCASAGTGGSYEQYFGPGTRLTVT.

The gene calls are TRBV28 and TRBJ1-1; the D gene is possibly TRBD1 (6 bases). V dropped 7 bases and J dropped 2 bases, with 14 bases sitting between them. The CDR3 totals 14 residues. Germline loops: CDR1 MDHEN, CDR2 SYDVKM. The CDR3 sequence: CASNQGNRNTEAFF. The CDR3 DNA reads TGTGCCAGCAACCAGGGGAATCGAAACACTGAAGCTTTCTTT.

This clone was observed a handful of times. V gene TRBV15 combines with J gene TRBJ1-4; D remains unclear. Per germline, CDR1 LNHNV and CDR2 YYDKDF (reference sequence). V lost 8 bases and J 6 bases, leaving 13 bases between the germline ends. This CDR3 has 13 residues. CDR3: CATSHQDYEKLFF. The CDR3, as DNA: TGTGCCACCTCCCACCAGGATTATGAAAAACTGTTTTTT.

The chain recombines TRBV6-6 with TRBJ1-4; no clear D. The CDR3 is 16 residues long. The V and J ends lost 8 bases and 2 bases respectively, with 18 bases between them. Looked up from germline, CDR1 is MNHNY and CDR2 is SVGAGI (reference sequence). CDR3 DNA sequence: TGTGCCAGCGGGTTTGTTGAGGCTCCGACTAATGAAAAACTGTTTTTT. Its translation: CASGFVEAPTNEKLFF.

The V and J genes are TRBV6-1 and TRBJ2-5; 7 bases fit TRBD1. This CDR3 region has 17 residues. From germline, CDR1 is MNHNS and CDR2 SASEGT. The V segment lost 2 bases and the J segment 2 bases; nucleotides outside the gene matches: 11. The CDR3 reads CASSERQGRRSQETQYF. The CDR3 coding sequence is TGTGCCAGCAGTGAAAGACAGGGCCGCCGGAGTCAAGAGACCCAGTACTTC.

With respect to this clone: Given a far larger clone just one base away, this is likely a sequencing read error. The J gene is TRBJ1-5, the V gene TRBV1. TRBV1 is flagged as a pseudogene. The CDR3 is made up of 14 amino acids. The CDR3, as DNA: TGCACCAGCAGCCAAGTAGCGGACAGACAGCCCCAGCATTTT. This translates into CTSSQVADRQPQHF.

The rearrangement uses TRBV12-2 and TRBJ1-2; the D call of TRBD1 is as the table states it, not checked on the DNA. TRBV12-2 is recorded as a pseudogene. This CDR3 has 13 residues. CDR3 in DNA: TGTGCAAGTCGCCAATGGCCGAACTATGGCTACACCTTC. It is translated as CASRQWPNYGYTF.

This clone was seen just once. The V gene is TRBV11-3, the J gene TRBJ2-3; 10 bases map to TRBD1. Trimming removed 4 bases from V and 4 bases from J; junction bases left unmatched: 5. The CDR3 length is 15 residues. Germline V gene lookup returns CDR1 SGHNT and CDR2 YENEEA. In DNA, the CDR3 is TGTGCCAGCAGCTCCGGGACAGGGGACGCAGATACGCAGTATTTT. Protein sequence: CASSSGTGDADTQYF.

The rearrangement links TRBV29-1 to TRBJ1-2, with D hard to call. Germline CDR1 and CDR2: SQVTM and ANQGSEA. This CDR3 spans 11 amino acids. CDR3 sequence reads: CTARVDYGYTF. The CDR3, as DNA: TGCACCGCGCGGGTCGACTATGGCTACACCTTC.

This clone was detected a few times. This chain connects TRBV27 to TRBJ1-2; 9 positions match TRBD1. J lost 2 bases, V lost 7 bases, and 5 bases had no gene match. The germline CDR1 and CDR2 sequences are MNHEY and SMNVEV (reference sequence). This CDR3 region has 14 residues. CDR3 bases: TGTGCCAGCACCCCCGGGACAGGGAACTATGGCTACACCTTC. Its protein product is CASTPGTGNYGYTF.

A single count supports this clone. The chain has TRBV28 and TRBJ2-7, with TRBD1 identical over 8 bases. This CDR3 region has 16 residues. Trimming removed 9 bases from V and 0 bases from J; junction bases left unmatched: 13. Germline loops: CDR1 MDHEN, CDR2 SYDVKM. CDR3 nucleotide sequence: TGTGCCAGTCTAAGATCAGGGACAGGAGGCTCCTACGAGCAGTACTTC. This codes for CASLRSGTGGSYEQYF.